Given below is one TCR beta chain in context. The clone's antigen remains unknown. No per-base quality is available; no much larger clone lies one base away. The sample belongs to a study of blood T cell repertoires in COVID-19 (TCRdb year 2020). For the wider study: Samples from collaborators originated in the United States, Italy and Spain and spanned both the acute and convalescent phases of COVID-19. The material from the prospective study consisted of cDNA or gDNA derived from T cells, B-cell-depleted T cells, or PBMCs. The dataset comprised deeply sampled blood TCRbeta repertoires from subjects exposed to, actively infected with, or recovered from COVID-19. The repertoires were made available in a free public database intended to serve as a resource for research on the immune response to SARS-CoV-2. The samples were drawn from the first 160 participants of the ongoing ImmuneRACE study and from roughly 1,300 subjects provided by 6 global collaborators. Nearly every sample came with metadata listing a de-identified subject ID, COVID-19 status, age in years and sex. Where HLA class I and class II types were available, the types were taken from metadata supplied by the sample provider, not from assay-based typing. The paper's findings and limits, for the study overall: Clinical and demographic metadata were provided uncurated, with the amount varying by source and participant.

V loses 7 bases at its end and J loses 0 bases; junction bases beyond the gene matches: 3. Looking up the germline V gene yields CDR1 SGHTS and CDR2 YDEGEE. From cysteine to phenylalanine, the CDR3 is 14 amino acids long. The CDR3 DNA has 42 bases and is translated from base 1. The collaborating institutions used their own protocols to collect whole blood in K2EDTA tubes. For TCRbeta analysis, collaborators shipped samples in one of three forms: frozen whole blood, isolated PBMCs, or DNA extracted from either of those sample types. The immunoSEQ Assay, a bias-controlled multiplex PCR, was used to amplify TCRbeta CDR3 regions from genomic DNA. In the paper's pipeline: The number of nucleated cells in each sample was estimated from the amplification of reference gene primers within the assay. To quantify the absolute abundance of each unique TCRbeta CDR3 rearrangement, sequence reads were collapsed and filtered. For each sample, productive Simpson clonality was calculated as the square root of Simpson's diversity index over productive rearrangements. TCRdb's version of the immuneACCESS table is confined to in-frame rearrangements and falls short of the full clone set. An unresolved V gene accounts for under half of the shortfall where checked; the remainder is of unknown origin. V and J calls and clone size come straight from that table; D and trimming were deduced from the DNA. Counted in this sample were about 150,000 clones; less than 95% of them appeared once. The top ten clones comprise around 0.55% of the sample.

The receptor was isolated from a man aged 45-60 years with acute or convalescent COVID-19. The sample consisted of peripheral blood. The chain links TRBV5-8 with TRBJ1-3; 8 bases in the middle match TRBD1. The CDR3 protein: CASEGTGSGNTIYF. In nucleotide form, the sequence is TGTGCCAGCGAGGGGACAGGCTCTGGAAACACCATATATTTT.